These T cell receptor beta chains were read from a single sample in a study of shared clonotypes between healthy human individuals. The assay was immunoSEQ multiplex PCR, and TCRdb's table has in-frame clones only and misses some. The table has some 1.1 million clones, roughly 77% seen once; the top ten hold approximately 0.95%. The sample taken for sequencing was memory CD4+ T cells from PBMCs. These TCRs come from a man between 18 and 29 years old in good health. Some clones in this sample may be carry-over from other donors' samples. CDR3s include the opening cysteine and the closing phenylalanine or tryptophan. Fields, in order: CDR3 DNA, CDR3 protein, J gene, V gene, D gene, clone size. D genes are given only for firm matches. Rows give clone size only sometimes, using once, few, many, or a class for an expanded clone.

CDR3nt: TGTGCCAGCATAGGGAGCAATCAGCCCCAGCATTTT
CDR3aa: CASIGSNQPQHF
j_gene: TRBJ1-5
v_gene: TRBV28
d_gene: NA
abundance: NA

CDR3nt: TGCGCCAGCAGCTTGGGGAGTAGCGGGAGGGTCAATGAGCAGTTCTTC
CDR3aa: CASSLGSSGRVNEQFF
j_gene: TRBJ2-1
v_gene: TRBV5-1
d_gene: TRBD2
abundance: NA

CDR3nt: TGTGCCAGCAGTTACATTGGACAGGGCGGTTCTGAAAAACTGTTTTTT
CDR3aa: CASSYIGQGGSEKLFF
j_gene: TRBJ1-4
v_gene: TRBV6-5
d_gene: TRBD1
abundance: NA

CDR3nt: TGTGCCTGGAGTTTTGGGACAGGGGACCAGCCCCAGCATTTT
CDR3aa: CAWSFGTGDQPQHF
j_gene: TRBJ1-5
v_gene: TRBV30
d_gene: TRBD1
abundance: NA

CDR3nt: TGTGCCAGCAGTTTCCAGGGGAGCTATGGCTACACCTTC
CDR3aa: CASSFQGSYGYTF
j_gene: TRBJ1-2
v_gene: TRBV27
d_gene: NA
abundance: NA

CDR3nt: TGTGCCAGCACGGAGGAGGAGACCCAGTACTTC
CDR3aa: CASTEEETQYF
j_gene: TRBJ2-5
v_gene: TRBV28
d_gene: NA
abundance: few

CDR3nt: TGCGCCAGCAGCTTGGGGACAGATTATGGCTACACCTTC
CDR3aa: CASSLGTDYGYTF
j_gene: TRBJ1-2
v_gene: TRBV5-1
d_gene: NA
abundance: NA

CDR3nt: TGTGCCAGCAGCCCCAGACAGGGGAGTGGCAATGAGCAGTTCTTC
CDR3aa: CASSPRQGSGNEQFF
j_gene: TRBJ2-1
v_gene: TRBV7-2
d_gene: TRBD1
abundance: NA

CDR3nt: TGTGCCAGTAGTCGGGGACAGATATCCTACGAGCAGTACTTC
CDR3aa: CASSRGQISYEQYF
j_gene: TRBJ2-7
v_gene: TRBV19
d_gene: TRBD1
abundance: NA

CDR3nt: TGTGCCAGCAGTGACGGGACACGCAATCAGCCCCAGCATTTT
CDR3aa: CASSDGTRNQPQHF
j_gene: TRBJ1-5
v_gene: TRBV2
d_gene: NA
abundance: NA

CDR3nt: TGTGCCAGCAGTCGCGCTAGGGAGCCCCAGCATTTT
CDR3aa: CASSRAREPQHF
j_gene: TRBJ1-5
v_gene: TRBV6-6
d_gene: NA
abundance: NA

CDR3nt: TGTGCCAGCAGCCCCTTAGCGGGAGACACCGGGGAGCTGTTTTTT
CDR3aa: CASSPLAGDTGELFF
j_gene: TRBJ2-2
v_gene: TRBV7-9
d_gene: TRBD2
abundance: few

CDR3nt: TGTGCCAGCAGTGAGCCCGGGGCGCCGGGTCAGCCCCAGCATTTT
CDR3aa: CASSEPGAPGQPQHF
j_gene: TRBJ1-5
v_gene: TRBV6-1
d_gene: NA
abundance: NA

CDR3nt: TGTGCCAGCAGCCCTCCGGGTCCGAACACTGAAGCTTTCTTT
CDR3aa: CASSPPGPNTEAFF
j_gene: TRBJ1-1
v_gene: TRBV6-6
d_gene: NA
abundance: NA

CDR3nt: TGTGCCAGCAACGGACACAGCTCTGGAAACACCATATATTTT
CDR3aa: CASNGHSSGNTIYF
j_gene: TRBJ1-3
v_gene: TRBV7-2
d_gene: NA
abundance: NA

CDR3nt: TGTGCCAGCAGTGTCCGGGGGCGGCTCAGGGAGCCCCAGCATTTT
CDR3aa: CASSVRGRLREPQHF
j_gene: TRBJ1-5
v_gene: TRBV2
d_gene: NA
abundance: NA

CDR3nt: TGTGCCAGCAGCTTGGACGGGACGTCACCCCTCCACTTT
CDR3aa: CASSLDGTSPLHF
j_gene: TRBJ1-6
v_gene: TRBV4-2
d_gene: NA
abundance: NA

CDR3nt: TGTGCCAGCAGTTTAACGATTCAGCCCCAGCATTTT
CDR3aa: CASSLTIQPQHF
j_gene: TRBJ1-5
v_gene: TRBV28
d_gene: NA
abundance: NA

CDR3nt: TGTGCCTGGAGCCGTCTCCTAGTTGGGGGACCCTATGGCTACACCTTC
CDR3aa: CAWSRLLVGGPYGYTF
j_gene: TRBJ1-2
v_gene: TRBV30
d_gene: NA
abundance: NA

CDR3nt: TGTGCCAGCAGTGGCTTTTACGAGCAGTACTTC
CDR3aa: CASSGFYEQYF
j_gene: TRBJ2-7
v_gene: TRBV6-4
d_gene: NA
abundance: NA

CDR3nt: TGTGCCAGCAGCCCTGGGGCGGGGGGCGCAACCCCGGACACCTTC
CDR3aa: CASSPGAGGATPDTF
j_gene: TRBJ1-2
v_gene: TRBV7-8
d_gene: NA
abundance: NA

CDR3nt: TGTGCCAGCTCACCAAGATCTGGGGGAGAGACCCAGTACTTC
CDR3aa: CASSPRSGGETQYF
j_gene: TRBJ2-5
v_gene: TRBV18
d_gene: NA
abundance: NA

CDR3nt: TGTGCCAGCACCTACCCCTACAATGAGCAGTTCTTC
CDR3aa: CASTYPYNEQFF
j_gene: TRBJ2-1
v_gene: TRBV2
d_gene: NA
abundance: NA

CDR3nt: TGTGCCAGCAGCGCCACTCCTCGGGGGGCTGAAGCTTTCTTT
CDR3aa: CASSATPRGAEAFF
j_gene: TRBJ1-1
v_gene: TRBV5-4
d_gene: NA
abundance: NA

CDR3nt: TGCGCCAGCAGTGGACAGGGGAACTCCTACAATGAGCAGTTCTTC
CDR3aa: CASSGQGNSYNEQFF
j_gene: TRBJ2-1
v_gene: TRBV5-1
d_gene: TRBD1
abundance: NA

CDR3nt: TGTGCCAGCAGTGATCCAGGGGGCGCAGATACGCAGTATTTT
CDR3aa: CASSDPGGADTQYF
j_gene: TRBJ2-3
v_gene: TRBV25-1
d_gene: TRBD1
abundance: NA

CDR3nt: TGCGCCAGCAGTTTGGGCTACAAGGTGGTATCTAAAACCTACAATGAGCAGTTCTTC
CDR3aa: CASSLGYKVVSKTYNEQFF
j_gene: TRBJ2-1
v_gene: TRBV5-1
d_gene: NA
abundance: few

CDR3nt: TGTGCCAGCAGCTCGGGACGATTCTACGAGCAGTACTTC
CDR3aa: CASSSGRFYEQYF
j_gene: TRBJ2-7
v_gene: TRBV7-8
d_gene: NA
abundance: NA

CDR3nt: TGTGCCAGCAGCCTAGACCAAGGTTACGAGCAGTACTTC
CDR3aa: CASSLDQGYEQYF
j_gene: TRBJ2-7
v_gene: TRBV7-6
d_gene: NA
abundance: NA

CDR3nt: TGTGCCAGCAGCTCCGAGGGGAATGAGCAGTTCTTC
CDR3aa: CASSSEGNEQFF
j_gene: TRBJ2-1
v_gene: TRBV7-7
d_gene: NA
abundance: few

CDR3nt: TGTGCCAGCCAGAAACAGGGGACCCAGTACTTC
CDR3aa: CASQKQGTQYF
j_gene: TRBJ2-5
v_gene: TRBV28
d_gene: NA
abundance: few

CDR3nt: TGTGCCAGCAGAGGGACAGGGAAATACGAGCAGTACTTC
CDR3aa: CASRGTGKYEQYF
j_gene: TRBJ2-7
v_gene: TRBV28
d_gene: TRBD1
abundance: NA

CDR3nt: TGTGCCAGCAGCCAAGTTCGAGCGGGAGGCGCGGAGACCCAGTACTTC
CDR3aa: CASSQVRAGGAETQYF
j_gene: TRBJ2-5
v_gene: TRBV4-2
d_gene: TRBD2
abundance: NA

CDR3nt: TGCGCCAGCAGCTTGGTAAGGCTTGGACCCGGGACAGGGGGCTTCGAGCAGTACTTC
CDR3aa: CASSLVRLGPGTGGFEQYF
j_gene: TRBJ2-7
v_gene: TRBV5-1
d_gene: TRBD1
abundance: NA

CDR3nt: TGCGCCAGCAGCTTGGTAGCCCTTACTTACAATGAGCAGTTCTTC
CDR3aa: CASSLVALTYNEQFF
j_gene: TRBJ2-1
v_gene: TRBV5-1
d_gene: NA
abundance: NA

CDR3nt: TGTGCCAGCAGTTCCGGGACAGCTAATTCACCCCTCCACTTT
CDR3aa: CASSSGTANSPLHF
j_gene: TRBJ1-6
v_gene: TRBV7-6
d_gene: TRBD1
abundance: NA

CDR3nt: TGCGCCAGCAGCTTGTTCCGTGGTCGGGAGACCTACAATGAGCAGTTCTTC
CDR3aa: CASSLFRGRETYNEQFF
j_gene: TRBJ2-1
v_gene: TRBV5-1
d_gene: NA
abundance: few

CDR3nt: TGTGCCACCAGCAGAGGGGGAGCTAGCGTCCCCAATGAGCAGTTCTTC
CDR3aa: CATSRGGASVPNEQFF
j_gene: TRBJ2-1
v_gene: TRBV15
d_gene: NA
abundance: once

CDR3nt: TGTGCCAGCAGTGAACTATTAACTAGCGGGCTTAGCACAGATACGCAGTATTTT
CDR3aa: CASSELLTSGLSTDTQYF
j_gene: TRBJ2-3
v_gene: TRBV6-1
d_gene: TRBD2
abundance: NA

CDR3nt: TGTGCCAGCAGCTTCCGAATCTCCTATAATTCACCCCTCCACTTT
CDR3aa: CASSFRISYNSPLHF
j_gene: TRBJ1-6
v_gene: TRBV5-6
d_gene: NA
abundance: NA

CDR3nt: TGCAGCGTTCTGGTATCGGATGAAAAACTGTTTTTT
CDR3aa: CSVLVSDEKLFF
j_gene: TRBJ1-4
v_gene: TRBV29-1
d_gene: NA
abundance: once

CDR3nt: TGTGCCAGCAGCCAAGATCTGACAGGGATCGGGGAGCTGTTTTTT
CDR3aa: CASSQDLTGIGELFF
j_gene: TRBJ2-2
v_gene: TRBV4-2
d_gene: TRBD1
abundance: NA

CDR3nt: TGTGCCAGCAGTCGCCGGGATAGCGTGAACACTGAAGCTTTCTTT
CDR3aa: CASSRRDSVNTEAFF
j_gene: TRBJ1-1
v_gene: TRBV28
d_gene: NA
abundance: NA

CDR3nt: TGTGCCAGCTCAACTTCTAATGAAAAACTGTTTTTT
CDR3aa: CASSTSNEKLFF
j_gene: TRBJ1-4
v_gene: TRBV18
d_gene: NA
abundance: NA

CDR3nt: TGTGCCATCAGTGAGTCCGCAGCCACCTACGAGCAGTACTTC
CDR3aa: CAISESAATYEQYF
j_gene: TRBJ2-7
v_gene: TRBV10-3
d_gene: NA
abundance: few

CDR3nt: TGTGCCAGCAGCCCCCGGACACGAGGGGATTGGGAGCAGTACTTC
CDR3aa: CASSPRTRGDWEQYF
j_gene: TRBJ2-7
v_gene: TRBV9
d_gene: NA
abundance: NA

CDR3nt: TGTGCCAGTAGTATCGGCGGGGGTACAGATACGCAGTATTTT
CDR3aa: CASSIGGGTDTQYF
j_gene: TRBJ2-3
v_gene: TRBV19
d_gene: TRBD2
abundance: many

CDR3nt: TGTGCCAGCAGTGAAGGGGGCAGCCGACTTAGGGGTGAGCAGTTCTTC
CDR3aa: CASSEGGSRLRGEQFF
j_gene: TRBJ2-1
v_gene: TRBV6-1
d_gene: NA
abundance: NA